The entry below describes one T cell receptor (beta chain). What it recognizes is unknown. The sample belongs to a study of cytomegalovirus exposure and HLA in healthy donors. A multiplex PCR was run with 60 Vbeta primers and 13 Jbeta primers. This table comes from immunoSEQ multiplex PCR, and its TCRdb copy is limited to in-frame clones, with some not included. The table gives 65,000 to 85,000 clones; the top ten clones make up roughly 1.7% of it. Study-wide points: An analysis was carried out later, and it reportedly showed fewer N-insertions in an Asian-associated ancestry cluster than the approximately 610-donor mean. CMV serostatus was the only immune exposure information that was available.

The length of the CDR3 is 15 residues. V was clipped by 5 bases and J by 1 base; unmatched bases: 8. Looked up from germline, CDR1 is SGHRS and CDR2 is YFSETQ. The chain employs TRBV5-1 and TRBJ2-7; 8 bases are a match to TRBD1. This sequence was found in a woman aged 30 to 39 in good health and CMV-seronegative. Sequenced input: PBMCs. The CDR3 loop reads CASSLTGAVSYEQYF. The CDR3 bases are TGCGCCAGCAGTCTGACAGGGGCGGTATCCTACGAGCAGTACTTC.